Listed below are T cell receptor beta chains from one sample, sequenced in a study of radiotherapy plus CTLA-4 blockade in lung cancer. The repertoire was sequenced with immunoSEQ multiplex PCR; TCRdb's copy has only in-frame clones and lacks some. The top ten hold 35% to 50% of the sample, which has approximately 73,000 clones, around 90% seen once. The source was peripheral blood, collected from a patient treated with radiotherapy plus ipilimumab. These receptors originate from a human donor with non-small cell lung cancer that progressed on radiotherapy plus ipilimumab. The CDR3 runs from the conserved cysteine through the conserved F or W. Fields, in order: D gene, V gene, clone size, CDR3 protein. The D gene is left open where the match is weak. Where a row states a size, it is once, few, many or the class of an expanded clone; other rows omit it.

D gene: TRBD2
V gene: TRBV6-5
clone size: -
CDR3 protein: CASTRLAGQETQYF

D gene: -
V gene: TRBV28
clone size: -
CDR3 protein: CASSSITDTQYF

D gene: -
V gene: TRBV9
clone size: -
CDR3 protein: CASSNMNTEAFF

D gene: -
V gene: TRBV5-1
clone size: -
CDR3 protein: CASSADRYEQYF

D gene: -
V gene: TRBV18
clone size: -
CDR3 protein: CASSPVQLSYEQYF

D gene: -
V gene: TRBV27
clone size: -
CDR3 protein: CASRIVGGTDTQYF

D gene: -
V gene: TRBV19
clone size: -
CDR3 protein: CASNRFNNEQFF

D gene: TRBD1
V gene: TRBV6-1
clone size: -
CDR3 protein: CASDGTGIRNTIYF

D gene: -
V gene: TRBV19
clone size: -
CDR3 protein: CASSPDPVSGYTF

D gene: TRBD2
V gene: TRBV28
clone size: few
CDR3 protein: CASSSLAGLLNF

D gene: TRBD1
V gene: TRBV7-9
clone size: -
CDR3 protein: CASSFRDRGVVDGYTF

D gene: TRBD2
V gene: TRBV9
clone size: -
CDR3 protein: CASSVSGFEETQYF

D gene: TRBD1
V gene: TRBV4-2
clone size: once
CDR3 protein: CASSQSGPGQGGDGYTF

D gene: -
V gene: TRBV13
clone size: -
CDR3 protein: CASSLSPATGGPYTF

D gene: -
V gene: TRBV29-1
clone size: few
CDR3 protein: CSVVNFYTDTQYF

D gene: TRBD1
V gene: TRBV19
clone size: -
CDR3 protein: CASSWTGGNTEAFF

D gene: -
V gene: TRBV7-9
clone size: few
CDR3 protein: CASLLGSVNYGYTF

D gene: -
V gene: TRBV5-1
clone size: -
CDR3 protein: CASNVLGGPEQFF

D gene: TRBD2
V gene: TRBV30
clone size: -
CDR3 protein: CAWKLAGSTDTQYF

D gene: TRBD1
V gene: TRBV7-6
clone size: -
CDR3 protein: CASSRTGGTGELFF

D gene: -
V gene: TRBV11-2
clone size: -
CDR3 protein: CASSLDQGEQYF

D gene: TRBD2
V gene: TRBV19
clone size: few
CDR3 protein: CASSMTSGRYNEQFF

D gene: -
V gene: TRBV30
clone size: -
CDR3 protein: CAWSVRGGLAGELFF

D gene: -
V gene: TRBV13
clone size: -
CDR3 protein: CASSLEVPSGANVLTF

D gene: -
V gene: TRBV27
clone size: -
CDR3 protein: CASSLETSYNEQFF

D gene: -
V gene: TRBV19
clone size: -
CDR3 protein: CASSIGLTVYSNQPQHF